This TCR beta chain was recovered during a study of blood T cells in healthy people across ages. Study-level points and caveats: One million T cells yielded diversity estimates that were considered underestimates.

Samples each had at least 6 micrograms of total RNA extracted. In germline, CDR1 is SNHLY, CDR2 FYNNEI. Germline trimming cut 11 bases from V and 3 bases from J; bases unmatched to any gene: 8. The CDR3 is made up of 13 amino acids. Next came a second PCR, run for roughly 7 to 12 cycles, which used a sample-barcoded 5' primer along with a J-beta primer mix. A template-switch adaptor that had 12 random nucleotides put a tag on each cDNA molecule. TCRdb reprocessed the 5' RACE reads with MiXCR, giving one entry per CDR3 protein. Among about 760,000 distinct CDR3 sequences listed, roughly 25% were seen once. In regard to this clonotype: Antigen unknown.

Another study also made use of these data, one on T cells of mothers and their children. That source reports: Among related mother-child pairs, overlap was slightly higher than in unrelated pairs, though not significantly.

J is TRBJ2-5 and V is TRBV2, with 8 bases that match TRBD2. The clonotype originates from a boy younger than 18 in good health. The sample consisted of blood. CDR3 nucleotide sequence: TGTGCCTCCGCCTCGGGACTAGAAGAGACCCAGTACTTC. Amino acids: CASASGLEETQYF.